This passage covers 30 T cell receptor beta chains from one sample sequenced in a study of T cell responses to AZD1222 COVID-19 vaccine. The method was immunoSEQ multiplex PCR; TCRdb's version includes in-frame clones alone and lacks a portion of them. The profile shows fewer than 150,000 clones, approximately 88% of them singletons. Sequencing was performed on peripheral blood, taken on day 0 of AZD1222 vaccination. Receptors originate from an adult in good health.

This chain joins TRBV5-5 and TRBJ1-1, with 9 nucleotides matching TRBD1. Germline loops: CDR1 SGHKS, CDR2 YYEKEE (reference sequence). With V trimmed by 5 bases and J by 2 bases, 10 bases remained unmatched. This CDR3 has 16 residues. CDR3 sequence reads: CASRYYPGQGNTEAFF. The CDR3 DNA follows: TGTGCCAGCAGATACTACCCGGGACAGGGAAACACTGAAGCTTTCTTT.

The CDR3 reads CASRPGLGVYEQYF. The DNA of the CDR3 is TGTGCCAGCAGACCGGGACTAGGAGTCTACGAGCAGTACTTC. This chain links TRBV7-9 with TRBJ2-7; 8 nucleotides line up with TRBD2. CDR3 length: 14 amino acids. CDR1 is SEHNR, CDR2 FQNEAQ, per germline (reference sequence). V trimming: 6 bases; J trimming: 3 bases; junction bases outside the gene matches: 7.

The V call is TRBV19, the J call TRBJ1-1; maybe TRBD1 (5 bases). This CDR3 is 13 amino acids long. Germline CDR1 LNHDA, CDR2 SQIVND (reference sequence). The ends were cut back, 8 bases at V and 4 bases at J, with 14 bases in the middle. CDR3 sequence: CASGQMRGTEAFF. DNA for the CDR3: TGTGCCAGTGGTCAGATGAGGGGCACTGAAGCTTTCTTT.

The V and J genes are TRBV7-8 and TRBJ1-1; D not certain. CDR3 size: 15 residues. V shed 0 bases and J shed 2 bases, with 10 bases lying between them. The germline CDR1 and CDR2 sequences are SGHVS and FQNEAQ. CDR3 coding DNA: TGTGCCAGCAGCTTAGCGCGGTGGGGTAACACTGAAGCTTTCTTT. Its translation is CASSLARWGNTEAFF.

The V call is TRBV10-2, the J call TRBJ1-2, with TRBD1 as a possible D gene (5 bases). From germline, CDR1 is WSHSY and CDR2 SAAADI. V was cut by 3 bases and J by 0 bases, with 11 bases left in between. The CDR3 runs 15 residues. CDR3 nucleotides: TGCGCCAGCAGTGACCCAGGGTACTCTAACTATGGCTACACCTTC. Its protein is CASSDPGYSNYGYTF.

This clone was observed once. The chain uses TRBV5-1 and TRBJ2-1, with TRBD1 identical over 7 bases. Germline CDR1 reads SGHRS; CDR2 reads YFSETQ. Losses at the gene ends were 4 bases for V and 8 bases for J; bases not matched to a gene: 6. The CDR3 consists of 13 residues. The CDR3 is CASSITGADEQFF. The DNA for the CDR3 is TGCGCCAGCAGCATCACAGGGGCCGATGAGCAGTTCTTC.

The CDR3 DNA is TGTGCCAGCAGCTTGCGACTAGAAGATACGCAGTATTTT. Protein product: CASSLRLEDTQYF. The chain links TRBV7-8 to TRBJ2-3; the D gene is possibly TRBD2 (6 bases). The CDR3 is 13 residues long. Trimming took 3 bases from V and 5 from J, leaving 9 bases between them. Looked up from germline, CDR1 is SGHVS and CDR2 is FQNEAQ.

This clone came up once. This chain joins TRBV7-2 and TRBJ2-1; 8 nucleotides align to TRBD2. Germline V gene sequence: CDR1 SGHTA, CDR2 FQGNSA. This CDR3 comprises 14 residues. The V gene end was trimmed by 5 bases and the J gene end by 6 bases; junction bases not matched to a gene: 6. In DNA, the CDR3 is TGTGCCAGCAGCACAGGACTAGCCTTCAATGAGCAGTTCTTC. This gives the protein CASSTGLAFNEQFF.

The chain's CDR3 is CASSLRRTSGNTIYF. CDR3 coding DNA: TGTGCCAGCAGCTTAAGGCGCACCTCTGGAAACACCATATATTTT. J is TRBJ1-3 and V is TRBV7-2; D is unresolved. The CDR3 covers 15 residues. Trimming removed 2 bases from V and 0 bases from J, with 8 bases in between. Germline loops: CDR1 SGHTA, CDR2 FQGNSA.

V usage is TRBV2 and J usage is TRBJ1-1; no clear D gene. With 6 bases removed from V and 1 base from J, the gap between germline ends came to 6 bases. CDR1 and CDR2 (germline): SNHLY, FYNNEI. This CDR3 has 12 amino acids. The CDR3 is CASRHSNTEAFF. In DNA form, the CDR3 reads TGTGCCAGCAGGCACTCGAACACTGAAGCTTTCTTT. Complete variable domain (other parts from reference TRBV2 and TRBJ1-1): EPEVTQTPSHQVTQMGQEVILRCVPISNHLYFYWYRQILGQKVEFLVSFYNNEISEKSEIFDDQFSVERPDGSNFTLKIRSTKLEDSAMYFCASRHSNTEAFFGQGTRLTVV.

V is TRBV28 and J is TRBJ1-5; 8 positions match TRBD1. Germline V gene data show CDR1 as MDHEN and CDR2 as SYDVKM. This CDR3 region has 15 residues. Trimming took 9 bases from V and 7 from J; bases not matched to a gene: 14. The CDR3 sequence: CASQKPGQDSQPQHF. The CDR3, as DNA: TGTGCCAGTCAAAAGCCGGGACAGGACAGCCAGCCCCAGCATTTT.

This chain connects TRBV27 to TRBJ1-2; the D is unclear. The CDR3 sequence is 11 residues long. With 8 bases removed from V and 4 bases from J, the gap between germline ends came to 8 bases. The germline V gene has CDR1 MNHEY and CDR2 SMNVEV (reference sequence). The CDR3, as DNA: TGTGCCAGCGGACTCGGCTATGGCTACACCTTC. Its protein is CASGLGYGYTF.

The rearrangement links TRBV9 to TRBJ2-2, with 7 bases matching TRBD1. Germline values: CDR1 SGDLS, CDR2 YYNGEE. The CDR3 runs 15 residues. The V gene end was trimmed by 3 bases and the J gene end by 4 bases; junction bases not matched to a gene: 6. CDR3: CASSATGQSTGELFF. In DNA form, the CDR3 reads TGTGCCAGCAGCGCGACAGGGCAAAGCACCGGGGAGCTGTTTTTT.

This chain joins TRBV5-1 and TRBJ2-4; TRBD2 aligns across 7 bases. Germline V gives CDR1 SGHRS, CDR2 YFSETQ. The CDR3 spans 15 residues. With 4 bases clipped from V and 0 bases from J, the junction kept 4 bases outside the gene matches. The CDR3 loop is CASSRSGGAKNIQYF. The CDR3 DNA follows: TGCGCCAGCAGCCGCTCGGGGGGAGCCAAAAACATTCAGTACTTC.

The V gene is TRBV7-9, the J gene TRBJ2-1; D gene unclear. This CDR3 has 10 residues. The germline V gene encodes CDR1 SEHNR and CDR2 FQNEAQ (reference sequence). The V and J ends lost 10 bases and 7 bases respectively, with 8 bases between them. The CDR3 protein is CATIINEQFF. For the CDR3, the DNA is TGTGCCACTATAATTAATGAGCAGTTCTTC.

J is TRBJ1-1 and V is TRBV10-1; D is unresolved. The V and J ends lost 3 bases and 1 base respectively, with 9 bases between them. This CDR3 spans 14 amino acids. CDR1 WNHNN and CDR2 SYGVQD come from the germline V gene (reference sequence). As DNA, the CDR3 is TGCGCCAGCAGTGACGGCAGCGCGAACACTGAAGCTTTCTTT. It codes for CASSDGSANTEAFF.

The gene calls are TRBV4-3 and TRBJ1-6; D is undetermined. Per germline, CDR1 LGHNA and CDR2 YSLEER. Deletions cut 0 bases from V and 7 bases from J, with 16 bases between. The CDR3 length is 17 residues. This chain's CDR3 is CASSQDAGVLRNSPLHF. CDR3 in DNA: TGCGCCAGCAGCCAAGATGCCGGGGTTTTGAGGAATTCACCCCTCCACTTT.

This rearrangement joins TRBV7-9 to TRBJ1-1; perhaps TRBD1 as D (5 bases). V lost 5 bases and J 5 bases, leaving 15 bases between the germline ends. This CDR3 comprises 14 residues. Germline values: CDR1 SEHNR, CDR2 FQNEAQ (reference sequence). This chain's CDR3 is CASSLGTAGTEAFF. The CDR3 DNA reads TGTGCCAGCAGCCTCGGGACTGCGGGGACTGAAGCTTTCTTT.

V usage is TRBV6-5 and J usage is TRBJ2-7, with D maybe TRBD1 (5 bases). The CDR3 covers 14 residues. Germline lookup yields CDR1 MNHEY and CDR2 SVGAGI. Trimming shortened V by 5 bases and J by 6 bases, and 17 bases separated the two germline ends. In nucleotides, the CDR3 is TGTGCCAGCAGTCACCAGGGCTCTCGGGCCGAGCAGTACTTC. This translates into CASSHQGSRAEQYF.

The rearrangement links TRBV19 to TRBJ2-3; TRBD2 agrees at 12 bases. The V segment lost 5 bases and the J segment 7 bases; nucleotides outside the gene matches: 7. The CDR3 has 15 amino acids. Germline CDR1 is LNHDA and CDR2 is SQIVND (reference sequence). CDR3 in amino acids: CASSGLAGPLNTQYF. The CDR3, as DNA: TGTGCCAGTAGTGGACTAGCGGGACCCCTAAATACGCAGTATTTT.

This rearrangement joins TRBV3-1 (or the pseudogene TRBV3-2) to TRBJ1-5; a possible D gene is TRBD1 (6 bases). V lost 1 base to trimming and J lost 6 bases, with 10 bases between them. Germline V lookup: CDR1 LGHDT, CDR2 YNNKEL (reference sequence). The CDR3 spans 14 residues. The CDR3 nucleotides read TGTGCCAGCAGCCAAGTACAGGGCGGTCAGCCCCAGCATTTT. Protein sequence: CASSQVQGGQPQHF.

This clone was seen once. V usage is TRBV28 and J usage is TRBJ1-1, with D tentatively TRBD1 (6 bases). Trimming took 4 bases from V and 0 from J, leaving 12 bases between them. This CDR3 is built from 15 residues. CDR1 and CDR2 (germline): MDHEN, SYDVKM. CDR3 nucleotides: TGTGCCAGCAGTTCAGGACAGACTATGAACACTGAAGCTTTCTTT. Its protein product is CASSSGQTMNTEAFF. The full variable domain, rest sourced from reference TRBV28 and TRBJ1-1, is DVKVTQSSRYLVKRTGEKVFLECVQDMDHENMFWYRQDPGLGLRLIYFSYDVKMKEKGDIPEGYSVSREKKERFSLILESASTNQTSMYLCASSSGQTMNTEAFFGQGTRLTVV.

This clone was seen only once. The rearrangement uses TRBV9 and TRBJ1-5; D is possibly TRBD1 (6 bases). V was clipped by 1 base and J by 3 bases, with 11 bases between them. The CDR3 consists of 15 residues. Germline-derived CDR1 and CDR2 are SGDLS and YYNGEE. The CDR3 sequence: CASSVTDSSNQPQHF. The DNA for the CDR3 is TGTGCCAGCAGCGTAACGGACAGTTCCAATCAGCCCCAGCATTTT.

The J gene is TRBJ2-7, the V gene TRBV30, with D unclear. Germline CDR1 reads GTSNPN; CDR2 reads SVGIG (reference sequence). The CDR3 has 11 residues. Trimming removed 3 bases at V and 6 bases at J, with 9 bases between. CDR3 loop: CAWRDSFEQYF. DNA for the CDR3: TGTGCCTGGAGGGATTCATTCGAGCAGTACTTC.

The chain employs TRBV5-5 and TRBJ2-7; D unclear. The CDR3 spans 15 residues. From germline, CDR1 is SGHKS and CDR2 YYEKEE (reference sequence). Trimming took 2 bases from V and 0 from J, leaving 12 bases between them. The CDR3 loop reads CASSFRLQSSYEQYF. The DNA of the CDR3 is TGTGCCAGCAGCTTTAGGCTACAGAGCTCCTACGAGCAGTACTTC. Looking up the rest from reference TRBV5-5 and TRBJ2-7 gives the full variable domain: DAGVTQSPTHLIKTRGQQVTLRCSPISGHKSVSWYQQVLGQGPQFIFQYYEKEERGRGNFPDRFSARQFPNYSSELNVNALLLGDSALYLCASSFRLQSSYEQYFGPGTRLTVT.

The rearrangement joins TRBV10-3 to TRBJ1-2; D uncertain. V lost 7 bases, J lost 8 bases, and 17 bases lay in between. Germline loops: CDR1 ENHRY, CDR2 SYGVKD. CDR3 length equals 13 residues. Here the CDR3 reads CAIMERESRGYTF. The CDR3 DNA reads TGTGCCATCATGGAGAGGGAGAGTCGGGGCTACACCTTC.

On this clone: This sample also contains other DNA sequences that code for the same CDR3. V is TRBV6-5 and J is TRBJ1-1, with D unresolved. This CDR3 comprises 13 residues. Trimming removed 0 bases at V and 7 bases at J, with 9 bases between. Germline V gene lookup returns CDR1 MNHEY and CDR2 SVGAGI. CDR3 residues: CASSYSRRDEAFF. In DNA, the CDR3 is TGTGCCAGCAGTTACTCGAGGAGGGATGAAGCTTTCTTT.

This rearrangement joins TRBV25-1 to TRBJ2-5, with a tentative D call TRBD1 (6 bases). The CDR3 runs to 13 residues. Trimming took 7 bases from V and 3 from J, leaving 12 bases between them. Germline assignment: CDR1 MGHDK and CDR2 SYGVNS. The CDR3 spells CASKGQTKETQYF. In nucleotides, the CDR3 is TGTGCCAGCAAGGGACAAACCAAAGAGACCCAGTACTTC.

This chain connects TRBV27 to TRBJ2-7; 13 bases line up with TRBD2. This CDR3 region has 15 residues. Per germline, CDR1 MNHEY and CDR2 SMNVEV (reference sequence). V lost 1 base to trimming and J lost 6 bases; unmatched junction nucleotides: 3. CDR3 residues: CASSLLGLAGTEQYF. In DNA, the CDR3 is TGTGCCAGCAGTTTATTGGGACTAGCGGGGACCGAGCAGTACTTC.

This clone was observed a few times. CDR3 nucleotides: TGCGCCAGCAGCTTGGATGGAGGGGAGGGCGAGCAGTACTTC. The encoded protein is CASSLDGGEGEQYF. The chain combines TRBV5-1 with TRBJ2-7; the match to TRBD2 covers 7 bases. V trimming: 0 bases; J trimming: 6 bases; junction bases outside the gene matches: 6. CDR3 length equals 14 residues. Germline V gene data show CDR1 as SGHRS and CDR2 as YFSETQ.